This is a list of T cell receptor beta chains from one sample in a study of CD8+ T cells in alopecia areata. Repertoires were generated with immunoSEQ multiplex PCR, while TCRdb's copy carries only in-frame clones and drops some. The sample records more than 150,000 clones, roughly 50% being singletons. This sample comprised CD8+ T cells sorted from blood, obtained at week 24, from a patient treated with tofacitinib. These receptors came from a human donor with alopecia areata. The CDR3 runs from the conserved cysteine through the conserved F or W.

v_call	j_call	cdr3_aa
TRBV30	TRBJ1-1	CAWRDSYPEAFF
TRBV19	TRBJ1-4	CASSIGWTDTTNEKLFF
TRBV6-5	TRBJ2-5	CASSYIRGETQYF
TRBV29-1	TRBJ2-1	CSVDPPEQFF
TRBV13	TRBJ1-6	CASSLGQGWTPLHF
TRBV6-1	TRBJ2-5	CASSDWKDATGETQYF
TRBV7-9	TRBJ1-3	CASNLAGVSGNTIYF
TRBV29-1	TRBJ1-2	CSVEFAVQKNYGYTF
TRBV15	TRBJ2-2	CATGTGENTGELFF
TRBV27	TRBJ1-1	CASMRGMNTEAFF
TRBV13	TRBJ2-3	CASSTTDTQYF
TRBV2	TRBJ2-7	CASSGRGDRRTYEQYF
TRBV18	TRBJ1-1	CASSSTGGVTEAFF
TRBV5-1	TRBJ2-4	CASSSREGQGPNIQYF
TRBV5-6	TRBJ1-1	CASSLTGSGMNTEAFF